This entry is about one TCR beta chain. Its cognate antigen has yet to be identified. The input lacks base qualities; no much larger clone sits a single base away. V loses 4 bases of germline sequence and J loses 7 bases, and the interval between the two ends is 14 bases. CDR1 SQVTM and CDR2 ANQGSEA are derived from the germline V gene. The CDR3 has 12 amino acids, counting the end cysteine and phenylalanine. Left in the record is the CDR3 DNA by itself, 36 bases read in frame from the first base. This sample's time point label indicates: about 28 days (+/-7) after the second vaccine dose. AZD1222 recipients whose second dose came at about 4 weeks and those whose second dose came at about 12 weeks were combined into one group, since spike-specific TCR depth and breadth did not differ between the two schedules. The vaccinee samples were drawn from two UK trials, COV001 and COV002, one of which was a single-blind randomized controlled phase 2/3 trial testing AZD1222 (ChAdOx1 nCoV-19) in healthy adults. For TCRbeta chain sequencing, PBMC samples were collected from trial participants at day 0 and at day 28 after the second dose.

These data belong to a study of T cell responses to AZD1222 COVID-19 vaccine (dated by TCRdb to about 2021). For the study in its entirety: A total of approximately 240 trial participants underwent TCR sequencing, of whom nearly 210 had received two doses of AZD1222 and roughly 26 had received two doses of the MenACWY control vaccine. Trial participants were enrolled by age into 18-55, 56-69 and 70-plus year subgroups, with 148, 28 and 57 TCR-sequenced participants respectively.

What the research found in general, with its limitations: Spike-specific TCR breadth and depth rose significantly after two AZD1222 doses compared with day 0 and with MenACWY recipients. Participants were mostly white British, with more females than males. The authors suggested clonal diversity may have been underestimated. Because no day 14 peak-response samples were available, the repertoires could be characterized only after the peak T cell response. In the small 56-69-year group, the increase in depth fell short of significance, most likely because of low power. Conclusions about previously exposed vaccinees are limited because only five or six AZD1222 recipients were SARS-CoV-2 seropositive at baseline. The whole spike protein was spanned by vaccine-associated CD4 TCRs, and dominant responses were seen in regions 160-218 and 743-854. Reportedly, close to half of the unique spike-specific TCRs recognized epitopes lying outside the regions that are mutated in the B.1.351 and B.1.1.7 variants.

The CDR3 regions of human TCRbeta chains were subjected to immunosequencing. Regarding the original processing steps: Repertoire TCRs were matched against a reference library of SARS-CoV-2-specific TCRs generated with the MIRA antigen-specificity platform. Breadth meant the fraction of unique TCRs that were SARS-CoV-2-associated, whereas depth meant the fraction of total T cells that were SARS-CoV-2-associated. Using the MIRA data, each spike-specific TCR was assigned both to the spike region to which the TCR was reactive and to a CD4 or CD8 class. Log10-transformed breadth and depth values were compared by one-way ANOVA with Sidak's multiple comparisons tests. The clones in this table, taken by TCRdb from immuneACCESS, are in-frame only. Not every clone is retained; where verified, under half of the shortfall comes from an unresolved V gene, and the cause of the rest is unknown. V and J calls plus clone size are reproduced from that table; the DNA served to infer D and trimming. The sample records about 180,000 clones, 70% to 90% of which are singletons. Roughly 10% of the sample belongs to the ten largest clones.

The source was peripheral blood, collected 28 days after the second AZD1222 dose. The chain was built from TRBV29-1 and TRBJ2-7, with a tentative D call of TRBD1 or TRBD2, each matching 6 bases. The receptor was derived from an adult who received the AZD1222 COVID-19 vaccine. The CDR3: CSVVSGAREQYF. The nucleotide sequence is TGCAGCGTTGTCTCGGGGGCACGGGAGCAGTACTTC.